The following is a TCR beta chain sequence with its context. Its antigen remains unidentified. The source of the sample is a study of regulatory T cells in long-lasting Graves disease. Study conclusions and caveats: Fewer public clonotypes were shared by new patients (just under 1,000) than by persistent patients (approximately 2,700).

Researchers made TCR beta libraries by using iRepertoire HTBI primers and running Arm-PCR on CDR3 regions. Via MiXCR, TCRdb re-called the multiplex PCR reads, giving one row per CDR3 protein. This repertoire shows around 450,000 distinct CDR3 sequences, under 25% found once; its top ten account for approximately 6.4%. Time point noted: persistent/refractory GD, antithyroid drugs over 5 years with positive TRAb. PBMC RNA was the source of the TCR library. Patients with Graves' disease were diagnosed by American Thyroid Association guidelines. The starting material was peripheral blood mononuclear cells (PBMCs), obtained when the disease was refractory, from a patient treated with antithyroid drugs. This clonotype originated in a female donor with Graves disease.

CDR3 sequence (DNA): TGTGCCAGCAGGAAGACAGGTATGAACACTGAAGCTTTCTTT. Translated: CASRKTGMNTEAFF. The chain carries TRBV2 and TRBJ1-1; D is possibly TRBD1 (6 bases). The CDR3 has 14 residues. The V and J ends lost 6 bases and 0 bases respectively, with 11 bases between them. Germline V gene data show CDR1 as SNHLY and CDR2 as FYNNEI.